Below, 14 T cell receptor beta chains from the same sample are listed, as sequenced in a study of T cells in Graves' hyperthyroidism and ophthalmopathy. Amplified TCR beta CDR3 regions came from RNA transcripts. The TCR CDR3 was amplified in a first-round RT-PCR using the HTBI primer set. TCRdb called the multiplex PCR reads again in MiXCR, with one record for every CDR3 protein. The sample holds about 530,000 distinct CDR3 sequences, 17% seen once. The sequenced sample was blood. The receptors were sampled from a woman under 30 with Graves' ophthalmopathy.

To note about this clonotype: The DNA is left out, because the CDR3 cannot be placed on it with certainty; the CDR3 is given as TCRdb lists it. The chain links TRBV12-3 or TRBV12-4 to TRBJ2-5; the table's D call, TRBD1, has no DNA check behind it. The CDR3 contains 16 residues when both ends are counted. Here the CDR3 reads CASSSSSDRSQETQYF.

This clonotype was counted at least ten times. The CDR3 region has the DNA TGCAGTGCGGGGCGCGGCGACACCGGGGAGCTGTTTTTT. Amino acid sequence: CSAGRGDTGELFF. The V call is TRBV20-1, the J call TRBJ2-2, with D perhaps TRBD1 (5 bases). The V end lost 6 bases, the J end lost 3 bases, and 11 bases lay between the germline ends. The CDR3 totals 13 residues. Germline V gene data show CDR1 as DFQATT and CDR2 as SNEGSKA (reference sequence).

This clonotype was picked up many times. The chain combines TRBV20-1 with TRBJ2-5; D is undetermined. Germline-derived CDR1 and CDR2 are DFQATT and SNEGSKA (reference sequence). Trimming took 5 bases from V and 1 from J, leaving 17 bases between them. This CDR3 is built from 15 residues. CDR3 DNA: TGCAGTGCTCCCCCGGCAGGCAGATCCCAAGAGACCCAGTACTTC. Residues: CSAPPAGRSQETQYF.

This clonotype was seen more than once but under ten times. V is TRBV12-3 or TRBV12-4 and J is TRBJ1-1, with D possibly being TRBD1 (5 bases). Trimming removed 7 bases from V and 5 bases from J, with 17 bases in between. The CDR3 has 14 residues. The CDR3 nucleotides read TGTGCCAGCAAACCAACGACCGGGGGGACTGAAGCTTTCTTT. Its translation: CASKPTTGGTEAFF.

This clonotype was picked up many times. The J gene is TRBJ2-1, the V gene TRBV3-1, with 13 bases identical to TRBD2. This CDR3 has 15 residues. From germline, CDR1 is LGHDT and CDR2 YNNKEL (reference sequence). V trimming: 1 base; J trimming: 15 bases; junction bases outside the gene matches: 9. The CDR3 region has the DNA TGTGCCAGCAGCCAAGCCCGGACTAGCGGGAGTTTATTGTTCTTC. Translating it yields CASSQARTSGSLLFF.

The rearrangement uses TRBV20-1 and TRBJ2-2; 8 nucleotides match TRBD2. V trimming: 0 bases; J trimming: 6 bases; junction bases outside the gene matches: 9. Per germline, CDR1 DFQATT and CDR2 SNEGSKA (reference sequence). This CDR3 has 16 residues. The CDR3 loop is CSARDLQSGRAGELFF. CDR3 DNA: TGCAGTGCTAGAGATCTGCAGAGCGGGAGAGCCGGGGAGCTGTTTTTT.

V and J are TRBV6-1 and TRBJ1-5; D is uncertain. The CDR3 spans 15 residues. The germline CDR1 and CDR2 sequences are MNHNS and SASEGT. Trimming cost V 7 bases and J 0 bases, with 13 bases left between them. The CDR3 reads CASTSRVNSNQPQHF. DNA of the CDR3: TGTGCCAGCACCAGCCGAGTGAATAGCAATCAGCCCCAGCATTTT.

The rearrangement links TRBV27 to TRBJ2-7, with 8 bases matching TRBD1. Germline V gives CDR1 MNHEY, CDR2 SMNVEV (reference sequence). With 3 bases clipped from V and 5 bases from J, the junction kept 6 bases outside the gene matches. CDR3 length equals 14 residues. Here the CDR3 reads CASSLGGQGHEQYF. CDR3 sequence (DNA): TGTGCCAGCAGTTTGGGAGGACAGGGTCACGAGCAGTACTTC.

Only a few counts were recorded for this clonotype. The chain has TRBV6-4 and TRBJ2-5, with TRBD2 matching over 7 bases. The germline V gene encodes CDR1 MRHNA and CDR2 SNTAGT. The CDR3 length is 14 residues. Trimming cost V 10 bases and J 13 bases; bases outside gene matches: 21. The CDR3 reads CATAITSEQPLLYF. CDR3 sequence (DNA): TGTGCCACCGCAATCACTAGCGAACAACCACTACTGTACTTC.

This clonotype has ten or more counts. As DNA, the CDR3 is TGTGCCAGCAGTGGGGAAAGGGCCCCAAGGATTAGCGGAGGCTCCTACAATGAGCAGTTCTTC. Encoded protein: CASSGERAPRISGGSYNEQFF. The rearrangement links TRBV2 to TRBJ2-1; a weak D match, TRBD2 (6 bases). From germline, CDR1 is SNHLY and CDR2 FYNNEI. V was shortened by 4 bases and J by 0 bases, with 28 bases between the two germline ends. The CDR3 consists of 21 residues.

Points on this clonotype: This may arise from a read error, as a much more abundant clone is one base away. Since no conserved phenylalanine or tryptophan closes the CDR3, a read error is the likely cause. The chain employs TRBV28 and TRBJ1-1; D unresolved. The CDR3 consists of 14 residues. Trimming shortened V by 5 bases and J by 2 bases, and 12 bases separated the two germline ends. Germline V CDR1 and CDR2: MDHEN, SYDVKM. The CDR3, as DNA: TGTGCCAGCAGTCAAGTCAGAGTTAACACTGAAGCTTTCTCT. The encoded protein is CASSQVRVNTEAFS.

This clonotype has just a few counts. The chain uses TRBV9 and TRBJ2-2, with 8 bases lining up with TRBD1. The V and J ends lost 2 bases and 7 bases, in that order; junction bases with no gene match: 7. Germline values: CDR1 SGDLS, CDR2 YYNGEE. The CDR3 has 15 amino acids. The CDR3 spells CASSVSGTGGGELFF. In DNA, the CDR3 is TGTGCCAGCAGCGTCTCTGGAACAGGGGGCGGGGAGCTGTTTTTT.

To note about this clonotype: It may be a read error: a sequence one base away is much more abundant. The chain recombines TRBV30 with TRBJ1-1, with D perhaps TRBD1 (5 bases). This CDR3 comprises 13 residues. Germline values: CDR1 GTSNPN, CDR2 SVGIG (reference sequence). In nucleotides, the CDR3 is TGTACCTATAGTCGGGGCTTAGGGAGTGAAGCTTTCTTT. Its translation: CTYSRGLGSEAFF.

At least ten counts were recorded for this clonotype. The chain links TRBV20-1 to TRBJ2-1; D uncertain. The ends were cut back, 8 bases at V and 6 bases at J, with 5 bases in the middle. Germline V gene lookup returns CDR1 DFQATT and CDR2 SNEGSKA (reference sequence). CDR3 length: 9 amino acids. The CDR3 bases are TGCAGTACATTCAATGAGCAGTTCTTC. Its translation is CSTFNEQFF.